This record looks at one T cell receptor beta chain sequence and its context. Its antigen is unknown. The entry originates in a study of cytomegalovirus exposure and HLA in healthy donors. The PCR made use of 60 Vbeta and 13 Jbeta primers. Libraries were prepared by immunoSEQ multiplex PCR; TCRdb keeps only in-frame clonotypes and omits some of them. The top ten clones hold over 1% of a sample with 180,000 or so clones, 8.5% to 10% of them seen once. Study-wide findings and caveats: Rare TCR sequences predominated, though certain public TCRs were found in many donors. The study had only CMV serostatus as immune exposure information.

This clonotype was obtained from a woman aged 30 to 39 in good health and CMV-seropositive. Sample: PBMCs.

The chain's CDR3 is CASRLQGNQPQHF. The CDR3 DNA sequence: TGTGCCAGTAGGCTACAGGGAAATCAGCCCCAGCATTTT. The chain couples TRBV19 to TRBJ1-5, with a tentative D call TRBD1 (6 bases). This CDR3 is 13 amino acids long. The germline V and J ends were trimmed by 6 bases and 4 bases, with 10 bases remaining between them. Germline values: CDR1 LNHDA, CDR2 SQIVND (reference sequence).